This T cell receptor beta chain was sequenced during a study of blood T cell repertoires in COVID-19. At the level of the study: The United States, Italy and Spain were the sources of the acute and convalescent COVID-19 samples. Sample material is recorded as cDNA or gDNA derived from T cells, B-cell-depleted T cells, or PBMCs.

The V end was cut by 2 bases, the J end by 0 bases, with 10 bases between. The germline gives CDR1 SQVTM, CDR2 ANQGSEA. The CDR3 has 14 amino acids. Seattle patient enrollment occurred during active infection, with longitudinal follow-up thereafter. In the original workflow: Cell counts per sample came from amplifying reference gene primers. Only in-frame clones appear in the TCRdb table, and some are missing; sequencing was by immunoSEQ multiplex PCR. V, J and clone size reflect that table, while D and trimming were determined from the DNA. Among about 230,000 clones listed, approximately 90% were seen once.

This clonotype was sampled from a man in his fifties or sixties with COVID-19, enrolled during active disease. Sequences were obtained from peripheral blood. This chain connects TRBV29-1 to TRBJ2-5; possible D gene TRBD1, 5 bases. DNA of the CDR3: TGCAGCGTTGAATGGGGCCGGAACCAAGAGACCCAGTACTTC. This encodes CSVEWGRNQETQYF.